This T cell receptor beta chain was profiled in a study of human T cells and chemical hapten exposure (dated by TCRdb to the early 2020s). For the study in its entirety: For sensitization, 2% DPC in acetone was applied to an approximately 2 cm by approximately 2 cm area of upper inner arm skin. Alopecia areata with under or over 50% scalp involvement, alopecia totalis and alopecia universalis were represented in the patient cohort, which was mostly female. Blood for TCR sequencing was provided by twenty-nine alopecia patients at one to four time points (pre-sensitization, 2, 6 and 24 weeks). Throughout the roughly 23-week study period, patients were also given weekly therapeutic DPC doses on the scalp. Patient blood was sampled pre-sensitization (week 0) and at 2, 6 and about 24 weeks after DPC sensitization. Patch testing was performed on the upper back with Finn chambers containing 0.01% DPC, and the patch tests were scored after 6 days according to International Contact Dermatitis Research Group standards. The libraries were sequenced as a pool, and the TCR yield per sample differed mostly because of small variations in library volumes within the pool. The study tracked peripheral blood TCR repertoire changes in vivo during primary and secondary sensitization to the hapten diphenylcyclopropenone (DPC) in alopecia patients.

From cysteine to phenylalanine, the CDR3 is 16 amino acids long. The only DNA kept is the CDR3, 48 bases in frame from the first base. Based on the germline V gene, the CDR1 and CDR2 sequences are SQVTM and ANQGSEA. The junction shows trimming of 4 bases on V and 0 bases on J, plus 16 bases between the germline ends. Library preparation employed RACE. This sample was sequenced with a NextSeq 500. During library preparation, unique molecular identifiers were attached to individual cDNA molecules so that TCRs could be counted in a quantitative, reproducible way. Both TCR alpha and TCR beta chains were sequenced from each blood RNA sample. From the authors' description of their analysis: Samples had a median of approximately 93,000 TCRs, with a range from roughly 20,000 to 690,600. V, J and CDR3 annotation of the TCR reads was carried out using the Decombinator software suite. For the PS versus PT1 abundance plots, all samples were subsampled to the same number of TCRs (28,000). Expanded TCRs were defined as absent before sensitization and observed at least eight times at the 2-week time point. TCRdb applied fastp at Q25 and MiXCR to the public reads, then kept only in-frame beta chains. Each CDR3 protein gets just one entry, which takes the most common genes and DNA from the rows behind it. The V and J calls were not made by the authors but by TCRdb's processing. The sample records 180,000 or so distinct CDR3 sequences, about 31% of which are singletons. The top ten clonotypes cover 2.5% to 3.5% of the sample.

The time point label of this sample denotes: pre-sensitization, week 0. The sample's treatment or condition, from its label and the paper: therapeutic diphenylcyclopropenone sensitization with weekly scalp DPC. At every patch-test visit, the blood draw took place before the patch test was put on. Patients were eligible if aged 18 to 70, diagnosed with alopecia and judged suitable for DPC therapy, and pregnant patients were excluded. Total RNA was extracted from unfractionated whole blood that had been collected in Tempus Blood RNA tubes. In the case of this clonotype: The target of this receptor is not known. Per-base qualities were not stored, and no clone one base away is much larger.

Study-level results and caveats: The number of PT1 expanded TCRs positively correlated with patch test score, significant at thresholds 8, 16 and 32 but not 4. The number of TCRs above 1 in 1000 frequency did not change with DPC sensitization; there was no evidence of global repertoire structure alterations. Compared with pre-sensitization or healthy control sets, expanded TCRs formed significantly more large CDR3 similarity clusters, which is consistent with antigen-driven responses. Because every patient had alopecia, a presumed autoimmune disease, the patients' immune response might differ from that of healthy individuals. After repeated subsampling, the strength of the expansion versus patch-test correlation and the threshold at which it became significant changed.

The TCR originated in a woman younger than 45 with alopecia areata. Some clones in this sample may be carry-over from other donors' samples. Recombination connected TRBV29-1 to TRBJ2-1; a tentative D match to TRBD1 spans 5 bases. The specimen was whole blood, collected in connection with sensitization to the hapten diphenylcyclopropenone (DPC). The CDR3 reads as follows: CSVVKRTKSSYNEQFF. The DNA is TGCAGCGTTGTAAAGAGGACAAAGAGCTCCTACAATGAGCAGTTCTTC.